This TCR beta chain came from a study of OX40 agonist ivuxolimab in advanced cancers. The study in broad terms: Ivuxolimab was an agonistic, fully human IgG2 monoclonal antibody directed against OX40 (CD134), a costimulatory receptor. Intravenous ivuxolimab was administered to patients every 2 weeks at six dose levels: 0.01, 0.1, 0.3, 1.5, 3 and 10 mg/kg. Of the approximately 54 dose-escalation patients, hepatocellular carcinoma was present in some 19, melanoma in approximately 15, renal cell carcinoma in 9 and head and neck cancer in 9. A male proportion of 70% to 90% and a mean age of around 60 years, ranging from 23 to 79, were recorded for the dose-escalation cohort. Patients were allowed to have had prior anti-PD-1, anti-PD-L1 or anti-CTLA-4 therapy, and around 41% of the dose-escalation patients had previously received checkpoint inhibitors. Three dose-escalation patients achieved partial responses, one with hepatocellular carcinoma and two with cutaneous melanoma. The purpose of peripheral TCRbeta sequencing was to test whether ivuxolimab changed TCR sequence diversity and led to clonal T-cell expansion. The paper reports the monotherapy dose-escalation portion (N of about 50 patients) of the phase I ivuxolimab trial. Study-wide findings and limitations: At doses of 0.1 to 3.0 mg/kg, clonal expansion of both CD4+ and CD8+ blood T cells was observed from baseline to week 6. In partial responders in the 0.1-3.0 mg/kg groups, normalized peripheral clonal expansion was found to be among the lowest, especially among CD8+ T cells. Low levels of normalized T-cell clonal expansion were also shown by some nonresponding patients. The antigen specificity of the clonally expanded peripheral T cells was not determined. After ivuxolimab, CD8+ T cells had more expanded clones than CD4+ T cells on average.

To sequence the TCRbeta CDR3 region, genomic DNA was isolated from the sorted cells. The immunoSEQ Assay was used for sequencing of TCRbeta CDR3 regions. TCRdb stores this immuneACCESS table with in-frame sequences only. Part of the clones is absent; in the studies checked, under half of the shortfall reflects unresolved V genes, and no reason is known for the rest. For this sample the table gives more than 12,000 clones, of which 91% were detected only once. The ten largest account for around 23% of the sample. Note on this clone: There is no known antigen for this receptor. It has no much larger one-base neighbor in the sample; base qualities were not kept.

The trial excluded patients who had a history of autoimmune disease or were on systemic immunosuppression. Peripheral blood for TCR sequencing was collected from all dose cohorts at baseline, on cycle 4 day 1, and on cycle 7 day 1. Samples were obtained from an open-label, multicenter, first-in-human phase I dose-escalation trial of ivuxolimab. Adults with locally advanced or metastatic melanoma, renal cell, hepatocellular, or head and neck squamous cell carcinoma were enrolled in the trial. Before TCR sequencing, CD4+ T cells and CD8+ T cells from peripheral blood were sorted into separate populations. This TCR was sampled from an adult with an advanced solid tumor such as melanoma, head and neck, liver or kidney cancer. The input for sequencing was CD4+ or CD8+ T cells sorted from blood, taken in a trial of the OX40 agonist ivuxolimab.

The CDR3 sequence is CASSIDTENQPQHF. The DNA sequence follows: TGTGCCAGTAGTATAGATACGGAAAATCAGCCCCAGCATTTT. This receptor chain uses TRBV19 and TRBJ1-5, with the D segment identity uncertain. The CDR3 has 14 amino acids, counting the end cysteine and phenylalanine. The entry retains the CDR3 DNA only, 42 bases that are in frame from base 1. The germline V gene (reference sequence) sets CDR1 to LNHDA and CDR2 to SQIVND. Trimming removed 0 bases from V and 4 bases from J, leaving 7 bases between the germline ends.